This TCR beta chain was recorded in a study of CD8 T cells in ankylosing spondylitis. With 5 bases removed from V and 7 bases from J, the gap between germline ends came to 21 bases. The CDR3 extends over 15 amino acids. This clonotype has a handful of counts. Its matching antigen is unknown. Findings of the study overall: From matched ankylosing spondylitis synovial fluid, disease-linked clones were reportedly recovered at significantly enriched levels.

Each CDR3 protein gets one entry after TCRdb re-called the 5' RACE reads with MiXCR. The sample comprises approximately 240,000 distinct CDR3 sequences, under 30% of which are singletons, and approximately 0.61% rests with the top ten. The receptor was isolated from a male donor with ankylosing spondylitis or in good health (not recorded which). Sequencing used blood, either unsorted or a sorted T cell fraction (not recorded which). This chain connects TRBV12-3 or TRBV12-4 to TRBJ2-7, with D perhaps TRBD2 (7 bases). CDR3 nucleotide sequence: TGTGCCAGCAGTCCCTTCGCGGGGGCCACTTTTGAGCAGTACTTC. As protein: CASSPFAGATFEQYF.